This TCR beta chain was identified in a study of T cells after posttransplantation cyclophosphamide. Clones were read by immunoSEQ multiplex PCR, and TCRdb kept only the in-frame ones, dropping some. The sample includes approximately 39,000 clones, none of them occurring once. The CDR3 loop spans 15 amino acids. Trimming removed 5 bases from V and 1 base from J, with 15 bases in between. Germline lookup yields CDR1 MDHEN and CDR2 SYDVKM. Many counts were recorded for this clone. J is TRBJ2-7 and V is TRBV28; TRBD2 is a possible D gene (6 bases). The receptor was isolated from a girl aged 10 to 17 in good health, CMV-negative, and a related stem cell transplant donor. Sequencing used PBMCs. Here the CDR3 reads CASSPQRDFSYEQYF. For the CDR3, the DNA is TGTGCCAGCAGTCCGCAACGGGACTTTTCCTACGAGCAGTACTTC.